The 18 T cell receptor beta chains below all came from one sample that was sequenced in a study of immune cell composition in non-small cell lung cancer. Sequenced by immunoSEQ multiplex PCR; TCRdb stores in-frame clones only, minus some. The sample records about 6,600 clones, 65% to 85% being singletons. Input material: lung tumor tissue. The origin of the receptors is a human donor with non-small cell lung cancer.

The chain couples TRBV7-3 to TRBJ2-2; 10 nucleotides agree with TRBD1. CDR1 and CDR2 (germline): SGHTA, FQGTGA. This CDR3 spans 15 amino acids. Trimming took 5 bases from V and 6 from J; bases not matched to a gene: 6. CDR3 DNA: TGTGCCAGCAGCCCGGGACAGGGGATAGCCGGGGAGCTGTTTTTT. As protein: CASSPGQGIAGELFF.

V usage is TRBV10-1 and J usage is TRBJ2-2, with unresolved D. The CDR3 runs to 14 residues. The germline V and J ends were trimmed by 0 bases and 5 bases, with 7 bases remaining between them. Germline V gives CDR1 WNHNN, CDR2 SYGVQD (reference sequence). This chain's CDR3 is CASSESPVTGELFF. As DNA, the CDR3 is TGCGCCAGCAGTGAGTCCCCAGTTACCGGGGAGCTGTTTTTT.

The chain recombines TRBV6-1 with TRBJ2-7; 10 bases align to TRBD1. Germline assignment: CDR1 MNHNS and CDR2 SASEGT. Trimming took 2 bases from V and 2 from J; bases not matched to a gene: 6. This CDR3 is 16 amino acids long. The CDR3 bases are TGTGCCAGCAGTGAATTTATAGGGACAGGGGCCTACGAGCAGTACTTC. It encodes CASSEFIGTGAYEQYF.

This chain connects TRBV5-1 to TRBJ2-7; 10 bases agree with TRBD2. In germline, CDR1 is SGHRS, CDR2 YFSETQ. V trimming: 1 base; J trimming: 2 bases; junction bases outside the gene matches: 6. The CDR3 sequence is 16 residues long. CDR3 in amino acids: CASSLSTSGTAYEQYF. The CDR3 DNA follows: TGCGCCAGCAGCTTGAGTACTAGCGGGACAGCCTACGAGCAGTACTTC.

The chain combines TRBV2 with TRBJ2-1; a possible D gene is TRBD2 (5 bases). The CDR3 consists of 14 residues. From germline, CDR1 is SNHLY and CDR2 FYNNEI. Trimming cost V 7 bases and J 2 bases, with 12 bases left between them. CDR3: CASTRGNAYNEQFF. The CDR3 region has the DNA TGTGCCAGCACCCGAGGGAATGCCTACAATGAGCAGTTCTTC.

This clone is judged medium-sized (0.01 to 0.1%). The DNA for the CDR3 is TGCGCCAGCAAGAGGTACTATGGCTACACCTTC. It encodes CASKRYYGYTF. V gene TRBV5-1 combines with J gene TRBJ1-2; D is unresolved. CDR1 and CDR2 (germline): SGHRS, YFSETQ. The V gene lost 6 bases and the J gene lost 3 bases, with 6 bases spanning the gap. This CDR3 region has 11 residues.

This chain's CDR3 is CASSSRDQPQHF. In DNA form, the CDR3 reads TGTGCCAGCAGTTCGCGGGATCAGCCCCAGCATTTT. The chain uses TRBV27 and TRBJ1-5; D remains ambiguous. The CDR3 contains 12 residues. V lost 4 bases and J lost 5, with 6 bases in between. Germline V gene lookup returns CDR1 MNHEY and CDR2 SMNVEV (reference sequence).

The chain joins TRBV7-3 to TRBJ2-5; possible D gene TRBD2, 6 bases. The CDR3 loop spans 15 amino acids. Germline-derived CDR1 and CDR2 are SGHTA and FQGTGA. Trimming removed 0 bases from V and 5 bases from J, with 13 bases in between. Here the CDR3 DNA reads TGTGCCAGCAGCTTAACGGCGGGATCTGGGGAGACCCAGTACTTC. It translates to CASSLTAGSGETQYF.

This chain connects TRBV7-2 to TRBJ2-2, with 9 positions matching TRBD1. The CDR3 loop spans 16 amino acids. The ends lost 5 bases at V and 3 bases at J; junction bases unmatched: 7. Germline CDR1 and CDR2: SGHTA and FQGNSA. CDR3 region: CASSTNRGLDTGELFF. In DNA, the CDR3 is TGTGCCAGCAGCACCAACAGGGGGCTCGACACCGGGGAGCTGTTTTTT.

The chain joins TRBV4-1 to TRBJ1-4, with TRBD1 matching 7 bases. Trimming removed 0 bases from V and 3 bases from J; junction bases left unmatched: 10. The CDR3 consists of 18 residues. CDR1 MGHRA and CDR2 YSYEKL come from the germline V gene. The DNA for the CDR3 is TGCGCCAGCAGCCAAGATAGGGAAGGGGGCGATTCTAATGAAAAACTGTTTTTT. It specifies CASSQDREGGDSNEKLFF.

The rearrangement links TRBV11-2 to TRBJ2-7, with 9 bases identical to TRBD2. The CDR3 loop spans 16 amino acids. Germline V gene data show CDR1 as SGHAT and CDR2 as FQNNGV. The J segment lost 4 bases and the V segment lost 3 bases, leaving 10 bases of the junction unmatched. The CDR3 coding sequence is TGTGCCAGCAGCTTCCCTAGCGGGAAAATTTCGTACGAGCAGTACTTC. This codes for CASSFPSGKISYEQYF.

The CDR3 nucleotides read TGTGCCAGCAGCCCCGGGTCTGGGGCCAACGTCCTGACTTTC. Amino acid sequence: CASSPGSGANVLTF. The chain joins TRBV7-3 to TRBJ2-6; D call uncertain. Trimming removed 5 bases at V and 1 base at J, with 6 bases between. The CDR3 runs 14 residues. Germline-derived CDR1 and CDR2 are SGHTA and FQGTGA.

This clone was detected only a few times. CDR3: CASSSQGAEGNTIYF. Here the CDR3 DNA reads TGTGCCAGCAGCTCACAGGGGGCAGAGGGAAACACCATATATTTT. The J gene is TRBJ1-3, the V gene TRBV28, with TRBD1 matching 9 bases. The germline CDR1 and CDR2 sequences are MDHEN and SYDVKM. Trimming removed 6 bases from V and 4 bases from J; junction bases left unmatched: 7. This CDR3 has 15 residues. The full variable domain, its missing parts supplied by reference TRBV28 and TRBJ1-3, is DVKVTQSSRYLVKRTGEKVFLECVQDMDHENMFWYRQDPGLGLRLIYFSYDVKMKEKGDIPEGYSVSREKKERFSLILESASTNQTSMYLCASSSQGAEGNTIYFGEGSWLTVV.

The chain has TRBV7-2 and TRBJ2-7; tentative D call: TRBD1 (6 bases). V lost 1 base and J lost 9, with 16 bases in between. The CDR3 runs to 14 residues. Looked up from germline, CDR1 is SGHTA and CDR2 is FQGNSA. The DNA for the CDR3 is TGTGCCAGCAGCTTAGTAGGCGCTGGGGGCGGGCAGTACTTC. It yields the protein CASSLVGAGGGQYF.

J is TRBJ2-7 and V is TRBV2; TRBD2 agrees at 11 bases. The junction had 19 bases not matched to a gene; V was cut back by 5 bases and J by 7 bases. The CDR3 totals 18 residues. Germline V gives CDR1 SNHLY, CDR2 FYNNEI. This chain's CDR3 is CASSMRLAGGTNPLEQYF. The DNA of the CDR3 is TGTGCCAGCAGTATGCGGCTAGCGGGAGGTACCAATCCCTTGGAGCAGTACTTC. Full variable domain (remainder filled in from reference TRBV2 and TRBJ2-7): EPEVTQTPSHQVTQMGQEVILRCVPISNHLYFYWYRQILGQKVEFLVSFYNNEISEKSEIFDDQFSVERPDGSNFTLKIRSTKLEDSAMYFCASSMRLAGGTNPLEQYFGPGTRLTVT.

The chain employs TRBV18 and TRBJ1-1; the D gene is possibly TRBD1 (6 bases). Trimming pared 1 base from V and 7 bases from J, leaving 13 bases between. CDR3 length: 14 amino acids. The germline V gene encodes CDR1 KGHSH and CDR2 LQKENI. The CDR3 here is CASSPRQGSVEAFF. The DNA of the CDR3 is TGTGCCAGCTCACCACGGCAGGGGTCGGTTGAAGCTTTCTTT.

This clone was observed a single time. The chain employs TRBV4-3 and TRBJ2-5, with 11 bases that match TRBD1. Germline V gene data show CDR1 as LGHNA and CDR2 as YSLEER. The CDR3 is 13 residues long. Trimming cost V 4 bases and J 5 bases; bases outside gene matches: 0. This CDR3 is CASSRDRGETQYF. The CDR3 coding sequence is TGCGCCAGCAGCCGGGACAGGGGGGAGACCCAGTACTTC.

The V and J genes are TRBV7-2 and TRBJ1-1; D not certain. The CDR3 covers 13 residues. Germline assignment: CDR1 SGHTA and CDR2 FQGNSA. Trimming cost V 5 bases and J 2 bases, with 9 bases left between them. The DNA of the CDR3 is TGTGCCAGCAGCCCAACAGATAACACTGAAGCTTTCTTT. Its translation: CASSPTDNTEAFF. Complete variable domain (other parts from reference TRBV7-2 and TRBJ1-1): GAGVSQSPSNKVTEKGKDVELRCDPISGHTALYWYRQSLGQGLEFLIYFQGNSAPDKSGLPSDRFSAERTGGSVSTLTIQRTQQEDSAVYLCASSPTDNTEAFFGQGTRLTVV.